Sequencing of this T cell receptor (beta chain) was carried out in a study of blood T cell repertoires in COVID-19 (dated by TCRdb to 2020 to 2022). Describing the broader study: Recovered participants in ImmuneRACE Cohort 3 were defined by two consecutive negative NP/OP PCR tests, clearance by a healthcare professional, or resolution of symptoms. The collaborator samples originated in the United States, Italy and Spain and spanned the acute and convalescent phases of COVID-19. A de-identified subject ID, COVID-19 status, age in years and sex were almost always included in the sample metadata. Subjects who had been exposed to COVID-19, were actively infected with it, or had recovered from it provided the deeply sampled blood TCRbeta repertoires that made up the dataset. The material from the prospective study consisted of cDNA or gDNA derived from T cells, B-cell-depleted T cells, or PBMCs. The repertoires were made available in a free public database intended to serve as a resource for research on the immune response to SARS-CoV-2. Samples came from the ongoing ImmuneRACE study (first 160 participants) plus 1,254 subjects from 6 global collaborators. HLA class I and class II types, where available, came from metadata supplied by the sample provider rather than from assay-based typing.

In the prospective study, participants were roughly 18 to 95 years old, resided in approximately 22 geographic areas of the United States, and were enrolled through a virtual design. To assign participants to cohorts, the prospective study relied on clinical history that participants themselves reported in a screening survey and a study questionnaire. Each participant in the prospective study had whole blood, serum and a nasopharyngeal or oropharyngeal swab collected by mobile phlebotomists. Over a 2-month period, participants in the prospective study had the option of providing additional blood draws and questionnaires. Before DNA extraction, blood samples from the prospective study were shipped at room temperature or frozen. This clone was detected only once. The antigen it binds to is not known. Within one base of it there is no much larger clone, and no base qualities were kept. The immunoSEQ Assay, a bias-controlled multiplex PCR, was used to amplify TCRbeta CDR3 regions from genomic DNA. The original methods were these. The number of nucleated cells in each sample was estimated by amplification of reference gene primers within the assay. To quantify the absolute abundance of each unique TCRbeta CDR3 rearrangement, sequence reads were collapsed and filtered. For each sample, productive Simpson clonality was calculated as the square root of Simpson's diversity index over productive rearrangements. Not all clones reach the TCRdb copy of this immuneACCESS table, which keeps in-frame sequences only. Checked studies attribute under half of the gap to unresolved V genes and leave the rest unexplained. From that table come the V and J calls and clone size; the DNA was used to work out D and trimming. The sample table lists over 200,000 clones, about nine tenths of them with a count of one. The ten largest clonotypes hold roughly 3.2% of the sample.

The germline V gene specifies SGHDT as CDR1 and YYEEEE as CDR2. V is trimmed back by 4 bases and J by 6 bases, and the junction contains 7 bases that no gene match accounts for. Inclusive of the bounding cysteine and phenylalanine, the CDR3 is 14 residues long. Only the CDR3 part of the read is kept: 42 bases, read in frame from the first base. Results and caveats for the whole study, not just this receptor: How much clinical and demographic metadata was included differed by source and by participant, and the metadata was provided uncurated.

The chain employs TRBV5-6 and TRBJ2-3, and 8 junctional nucleotides match TRBD1. Specimen: PBMCs or T cells enriched from blood (not recorded which). The clonotype was recovered from a woman aged 45-65 years in a cohort exposed to, infected with or recovered from COVID-19 (not recorded which). The DNA sequence follows: TGTGCCAGCAGCCGGGGACAGGCTCCGGATACGCAGTATTTT. Its protein product is CASSRGQAPDTQYF.